Described below is a single TCR beta chain sequence and its context. As yet, its antigen is unknown. Germline CDR1 SGHVS, CDR2 FNYEAQ. Germline trimming cut 5 bases from V and 6 bases from J; bases unmatched to any gene: 11. The CDR3 runs 16 residues. The data were taken from a study of OX40 agonist ivuxolimab in advanced cancers. Study information: Dose-escalation cases comprised hepatocellular carcinoma, melanoma, renal cell or head and neck cancer. Broader study findings: Those patients achieving a partial response at 0.1-3.0 mg/kg showed among the lowest clonal expansion. At doses 0.1 to 3.0 mg/kg, CD4+ and CD8+ clones expanded.

Only in-frame clones appear in the TCRdb table, and some are missing; sequencing was by immunoSEQ multiplex PCR. In the table there are some 80,000 clones, approximately 95% of which are singletons. The source of this sequence is an adult with an advanced solid tumor such as melanoma, head and neck, liver or kidney cancer. This chain uses TRBV7-6 with TRBJ2-1; 9 bases match TRBD2. The starting material was CD4+ or CD8+ T cells sorted from blood, obtained in a trial of the OX40 agonist ivuxolimab. The CDR3 coding sequence is TGTGCCAGCAGCACTCGAGCGGGAGGAGGATTCAATGAGCAGTTCTTC. It specifies CASSTRAGGGFNEQFF.